A selection of T cell receptor beta chains follows, all from one sample in a study of cytomegalovirus exposure and HLA in healthy donors. Produced via immunoSEQ multiplex PCR; TCRdb's table is partial and in-frame only. Here the sample spans around 110,000 clones, around 80% being singletons. The sample was PBMCs. All receptors derive from a man aged 30 to 39 in good health and CMV-seropositive. The CDR3 runs from the conserved cysteine through the conserved F or W. The order of the fields is J gene, D gene, CDR3 length, clone size, V gene, CDR3 DNA, CDR3 protein. The D gene is left open where the match is weak. Size tells how often a clone was seen (once, few, many) or the class of an expanded clone, and some rows leave it out.

TRBJ1-4 NA 16 NA TRBV28 TGTGCCAGCAGTCGCCTTGGAGGGTCTACTAATGAAAAACTGTTTTTT CASSRLGGSTNEKLFF
TRBJ2-1 TRBD2 18 NA TRBV7-3 TGTGCCAGCAGCTTACTTGGCGGGGGGGCGGCTAACTACAATGAGCAGTTCTTC CASSLLGGGAANYNEQFF
TRBJ1-6 NA 15 NA TRBV19 TGTGCCAGTAGCGTTATCTCTTCGGGAAATTCACCCCTCCACTTT CASSVISSGNSPLHF
TRBJ1-6 TRBD1 16 NA TRBV4-2 TGTGCCAGCAGCCAGAGGACAGGCGCCTATAATTCACCCCTCCACTTT CASSQRTGAYNSPLHF
TRBJ1-2 NA 16 NA TRBV4-1 TGCGCCAGCAGCCAAGACGACAGCGTCGCTAACTATGGCTACACCTTC CASSQDDSVANYGYTF
TRBJ2-1 NA 15 few TRBV7-6 TGTGCCAGCAGCTTTGGTGTGGGGGGAGGCAATGAGCAGTTCTTC CASSFGVGGGNEQFF
TRBJ2-5 NA 13 NA TRBV6-1 TGTGCCAGCAGTCGACATTCCCAAGAGACCCAGTACTTC CASSRHSQETQYF
TRBJ2-1 NA 17 NA TRBV11-2 TGTGCCAGCAGCTCCATCCGAGCACGGAGCTCCTACAATGAGCAGTTCTTC CASSSIRARSSYNEQFF
TRBJ2-3 TRBD2 16 NA TRBV27 TGTGCCAGCAGTACCCCCTCGGGACTAGCGGGAGGTACGCAGTATTTT CASSTPSGLAGGTQYF
TRBJ1-5 NA 14 NA TRBV18 TGTGCCAGCTCACCGTTACCTACCAATCAGCCCCAGCATTTT CASSPLPTNQPQHF
TRBJ2-7 TRBD1 14 NA TRBV2 TGTGCCAGCAGACGGGACAGGCTCTCCTACGAGCAGTACTTC CASRRDRLSYEQYF
TRBJ2-1 NA 17 few TRBV12-2 TGTGCAAGTCGCCCAGGGGGTGGGCTTAGCTCCTACAATGAGCAGTTCTTC CASRPGGGLSSYNEQFF
TRBJ1-3 TRBD1 14 NA TRBV30 TGTGCCTGGAGTGTACAGGACAGGGGAAACACCATATATTTT CAWSVQDRGNTIYF
TRBJ2-1 TRBD2 15 NA TRBV28 TGTGCCAGCAGTTTAAGTCGGGCAAGCGGGGCCGAGCAGTTCTTC CASSLSRASGAEQFF